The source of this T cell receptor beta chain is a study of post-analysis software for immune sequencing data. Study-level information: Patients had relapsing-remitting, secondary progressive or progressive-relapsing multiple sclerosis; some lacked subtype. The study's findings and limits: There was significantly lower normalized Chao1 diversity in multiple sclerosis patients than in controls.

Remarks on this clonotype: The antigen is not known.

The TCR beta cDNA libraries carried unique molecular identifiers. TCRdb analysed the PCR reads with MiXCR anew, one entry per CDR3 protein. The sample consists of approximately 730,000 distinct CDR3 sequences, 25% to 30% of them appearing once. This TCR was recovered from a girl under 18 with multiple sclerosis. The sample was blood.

The CDR3 region is CASSPPPGGVTTQYF. CDR3 sequence (DNA): TGTGCCAGCTCACCACCTCCGGGAGGCGTTACGACGCAGTACTTC. V and J are TRBV18 and TRBJ2-7; TRBD2 matches at 7 bases. CDR1 and CDR2 from the germline V gene are KGHSH and LQKENI. The CDR3 sequence is 15 residues long. The J segment lost 9 bases and the V segment lost 0 bases, leaving 11 bases of the junction unmatched.